The 25 T cell receptor beta chains reported below all come from one sample, sequenced in a study of shared clonotypes between healthy human individuals. Sequenced by immunoSEQ multiplex PCR; TCRdb stores in-frame clones only, minus some. The sample holds approximately 440,000 clones, over 60% seen once. Sequenced material: PBMCs. The receptors were sampled from a woman aged 40 to 49 in good health. Some clones in this sample may be carry-over from other donors' samples.

V gene TRBV2 combines with J gene TRBJ1-5; 8 bases align to TRBD1. The CDR3 sequence is 13 residues long. With V trimmed by 9 bases and J by 6 bases, 7 bases remained unmatched. Germline CDR1 reads SNHLY; CDR2 reads FYNNEI. The CDR3 region has the DNA TGTGCCAGTATGACAGGGGCCCTTCAGCCCCAGCATTTT. Translating it yields CASMTGALQPQHF.

The gene calls are TRBV2 and TRBJ1-1; the D is unclear. The CDR3 contains 14 residues. Deletions cut 4 bases from V and 2 bases from J, with 11 bases between. Looked up from germline, CDR1 is SNHLY and CDR2 is FYNNEI. This chain's CDR3 is CASSVEVGNTEAFF. The CDR3 DNA reads TGTGCCAGCAGTGTGGAAGTGGGAAACACTGAAGCTTTCTTT.

In regard to this clone: A far more abundant clone sits one base away, making this likely a read error. Other DNA sequences in the same sample also yield this CDR3. The chain is built from TRBV28 and TRBJ1-2, with 7 positions matching TRBD1. CDR3 length: 15 amino acids. In germline, CDR1 is MDHEN, CDR2 SYDVKM. J lost 8 bases, V lost 6 bases, and 15 bases had no gene match. In DNA form, the CDR3 reads TGTGCCAGCAGCCTCCAGGGGGGACTGCGGTACGGCTACACCTTC. Translation gives CASSLQGGLRYGYTF.

This clone appeared a single time. The rearrangement joins TRBV6-4 to TRBJ1-1, with 9 bases that match TRBD1. From germline, CDR1 is MRHNA and CDR2 SNTAGT. J lost 3 bases, V lost 6 bases, and 5 bases had no gene match. The CDR3 is 14 residues long. CDR3 sequence: CASRLGQGHTEAFF. The CDR3 DNA sequence: TGTGCCAGCAGGCTGGGACAGGGCCACACTGAAGCTTTCTTT.

This chain links TRBV2 with TRBJ1-1, with D perhaps matching TRBD1 (5 bases). The CDR3 runs 14 residues. The germline CDR1 and CDR2 sequences are SNHLY and FYNNEI. The V end was cut by 10 bases, the J end by 1 base, with 16 bases between. DNA of the CDR3: TGTGCCACCTCAATCCAGGGCTCGAACACTGAAGCTTTCTTT. This gives the protein CATSIQGSNTEAFF.

The V call is TRBV7-9, the J call TRBJ2-7; D remains ambiguous. V shed 0 bases and J shed 4 bases, with 10 bases lying between them. This CDR3 is built from 14 residues. The germline V gene encodes CDR1 SEHNR and CDR2 FQNEAQ (reference sequence). The CDR3 reads CASSLAGSPYEQYF. CDR3 in DNA: TGTGCCAGCAGCTTAGCGGGTTCACCTTACGAGCAGTACTTC.

The chain uses TRBV7-2 and TRBJ2-7; TRBD1 or TRBD2 may be the D gene (5 bases each). Germline V CDR1 and CDR2: SGHTA, FQGNSA. Trimming stripped 5 bases from V and 5 bases from J, with 13 bases between. This CDR3 comprises 13 residues. This CDR3 is CASSATGLHEQYF. In DNA form, the CDR3 reads TGTGCCAGCAGCGCCACAGGACTGCACGAGCAGTACTTC.

Note on this clone: A far larger clone differs by one base, so this is likely a read error. The sample holds other DNA sequences that translate to the same CDR3. This rearrangement joins TRBV5-1 to TRBJ1-4; 10 bases are shared with TRBD1. V dropped 4 bases and J dropped 8; count of bases not matched to a gene: 8. This CDR3 is 15 amino acids long. Germline V gene lookup returns CDR1 SGHRS and CDR2 YFSETQ. CDR3 residues: CASSSDRGRDEKLFF. CDR3 sequence (DNA): TGCGCCAGCAGCAGTGACAGGGGGCGGGACGAAAAACTGTTTTTT.

This clone appeared many times. Other DNA sequences in this specimen translate into the identical CDR3. The chain recombines TRBV2 with TRBJ2-5; D might be TRBD1 (6 bases). The V gene's germline CDR1 is SNHLY and CDR2 FYNNEI. CDR3 length: 15 residues. V was trimmed by 6 bases and J by 5 bases, leaving 19 bases between them. CDR3 loop: CASRTGQTAAETQYF. The CDR3 region has the DNA TGTGCCAGCAGAACCGGACAGACTGCGGCCGAGACCCAGTACTTC.

This rearrangement joins TRBV5-4 to TRBJ2-2; TRBD2 matches 8 bases. This CDR3 contains 15 residues. Germline-derived CDR1 and CDR2 are SGHNT and YYREEE (reference sequence). V was pared by 4 bases and J by 4 bases, with 6 bases of the junction left unmatched. For the CDR3, the DNA is TGTGCCAGCAGCCAAGGACTAGCCCTCACCGGGGAGCTGTTTTTT. This translates into CASSQGLALTGELFF.

The gene calls are TRBV5-4 and TRBJ2-1; 8 positions match TRBD2. Germline CDR1 reads SGHNT; CDR2 reads YYREEE (reference sequence). This CDR3 has 12 residues. V gave up 5 bases and J gave up 10 bases; unmatched junction bases: 5. The DNA for the CDR3 is TGTGCCAGCAGATTAGCGGGAAGAGAGCAGTTCTTC. Its translation: CASRLAGREQFF.

CDR3 DNA sequence: TGTGCCAGCAGCTTAGGGGACAGGAGGGCCGGGGAGCTGTTTTTT. Protein product: CASSLGDRRAGELFF. J is TRBJ2-2 and V is TRBV7-9, with 8 nucleotides matching TRBD1. There are 15 residues in the CDR3. V dropped 1 base and J dropped 6; count of bases not matched to a gene: 4. CDR1 and CDR2 (germline): SEHNR, FQNEAQ (reference sequence).

The CDR3 region is CASSSQGTNEKLFF. The CDR3 DNA sequence: TGCGCCAGCAGCTCACAGGGGACTAATGAAAAACTGTTTTTT. The V gene is TRBV5-1, the J gene TRBJ1-4, with 7 positions matching TRBD1. This CDR3 is 14 amino acids long. Germline assignment: CDR1 SGHRS and CDR2 YFSETQ. The V gene end was trimmed by 3 bases and the J gene end by 2 bases; junction bases not matched to a gene: 1.

The chain carries TRBV7-2 and TRBJ1-1; D unclear. The V end lost 1 base, the J end lost 3 bases, and 6 bases lay between the germline ends. CDR1 is SGHTA, CDR2 FQGNSA, per germline. This CDR3 is built from 13 residues. The CDR3 sequence is CASSLERDTEAFF. CDR3 in DNA: TGTGCCAGCAGCTTAGAGCGGGACACTGAAGCTTTCTTT.

The chain has TRBV4-1 and TRBJ2-3, with D tentatively TRBD1 (6 bases). V was cut by 4 bases and J by 3 bases, with 8 bases left in between. The CDR3 spans 13 residues. Germline CDR1 is MGHRA and CDR2 is YSYEKL. CDR3 nucleotide sequence: TGCGCCAGCAGCCCCACAGGGACAGATACGCAGTATTTT. Its translation: CASSPTGTDTQYF.

This chain links TRBV7-9 with TRBJ2-1; D possibly corresponds to TRBD2 (6 bases). This CDR3 spans 14 amino acids. The germline V gene encodes CDR1 SEHNR and CDR2 FQNEAQ (reference sequence). This CDR3 reads CAGGPQNGDNEQFF. Written as DNA, the CDR3 is TGTGCGGGGGGACCTCAAAACGGTGACAATGAGCAGTTCTTC.

The gene calls are TRBV18 and TRBJ1-3; TRBD1 aligns across 8 bases. V trimming: 3 bases; J trimming: 0 bases; junction bases outside the gene matches: 4. Germline CDR1 reads KGHSH; CDR2 reads LQKENI. This CDR3 is built from 16 residues. As DNA, the CDR3 is TGTGCCAGCTCACCGGGACAGGTGGTCTCTGGAAACACCATATATTTT. It is translated as CASSPGQVVSGNTIYF.

This chain's CDR3 is CASSLISLPAYNEQFF. Written as DNA, the CDR3 is TGTGCCAGCAGCTTGATCAGTCTACCCGCCTACAATGAGCAGTTCTTC. V gene TRBV5-4 combines with J gene TRBJ2-1; D uncertain. Germline assignment: CDR1 SGHNT and CDR2 YYREEE (reference sequence). With 1 base removed from V and 2 bases from J, the gap between germline ends came to 13 bases. The CDR3 covers 16 residues.

The chain recombines TRBV6-5 with TRBJ1-1; D unclear. CDR1 is MNHEY, CDR2 SVGAGI, per germline. V was clipped by 5 bases and J by 7 bases, with 5 bases between them. The CDR3 has 10 residues. The CDR3 reads CASSRIEAFF. Written as DNA, the CDR3 is TGTGCCAGCAGTCGAATTGAAGCTTTCTTT.

The genes are TRBV5-6 and TRBJ2-1; D uncertain. Per the germline V gene, CDR1 is SGHDT and CDR2 is YYEEEE. Trimming left V 4 bases short and J 4 bases short, with 12 bases between. CDR3 length equals 14 residues. Here the CDR3 reads CASSEGFVYNEQFF. The DNA of the CDR3 is TGTGCCAGCAGCGAAGGTTTCGTATACAATGAGCAGTTCTTC.

This chain links TRBV11-2 with TRBJ1-2; TRBD1 is a possible D gene (5 bases). V lost 5 bases and J 5 bases, leaving 15 bases between the germline ends. CDR1 is SGHAT and CDR2 is FQNNGV in the germline V gene. CDR3 length: 14 amino acids. The CDR3 DNA is TGTGCCAGCAGCCGGACACTCGACGCTTATGGCTACACCTTC. Translating gives CASSRTLDAYGYTF. The full variable domain, rest sourced from reference TRBV11-2 and TRBJ1-2, is EAGVAQSPRYKIIEKRQSVAFWCNPISGHATLYWYQQILGQGPKLLIQFQNNGVVDDSQLPKDRFSAERLKGVDSTLKIQPAKLEDSAVYLCASSRTLDAYGYTFGSGTRLTVV.

The chain combines TRBV30 with TRBJ1-4, with no clear D. The CDR3 totals 18 residues. In germline, CDR1 is GTSNPN, CDR2 SVGIG (reference sequence). The V and J ends lost 0 bases and 3 bases respectively, with 20 bases between them. CDR3: CAWSVTPPDGQANEKLFF. CDR3 in DNA: TGTGCCTGGAGTGTAACACCCCCCGACGGGCAAGCTAATGAAAAACTGTTTTTT.

The rearrangement links TRBV14 to TRBJ2-5; TRBD1 or TRBD2 may be the D gene (5 bases each). This CDR3 contains 16 residues. Germline V CDR1 and CDR2: SGHDN, FVKESK. V was cut by 4 bases and J by 4 bases, with 19 bases left in between. The chain's CDR3 is CASSPTTYGGRETQYF. The CDR3 DNA reads as TGTGCCAGCAGCCCGACGACCTATGGGGGTAGAGAGACCCAGTACTTC.

A note on this clone: A read error is the likely source, as a far larger clone sits one nucleotide away. The chain employs TRBV14 and TRBJ2-5; 7 bases are a match to TRBD2. The CDR3 has 14 amino acids. CDR1 is SGHDN, CDR2 FVKESK, per germline. CDR3 sequence (DNA): TGTGCCTGCAGCCGATTCGGGGGGCAAGAGACCCAGTACTTC. Protein: CACSRFGGQETQYF.

The gene calls are TRBV6-1 and TRBJ1-5; possibly TRBD1 for D (5 bases). The germline V gene has CDR1 MNHNS and CDR2 SASEGT. V lost 1 base and J lost 1, with 11 bases in between. CDR3 length: 16 amino acids. CDR3 loop: CASSEVFWDSNQPQHF. CDR3 in DNA: TGTGCCAGCAGTGAAGTTTTCTGGGACAGCAATCAGCCCCAGCATTTT.